Here is one TCR beta chain with its context. Its antigen is currently not known. No base quality information exists; no much larger clone differs at one position. The library was made by the immunoSEQ multiplex PCR assay. The clones in this table, taken by TCRdb from immuneACCESS, are in-frame only. Not every clone is retained; where verified, under half of the shortfall comes from an unresolved V gene, and the cause of the rest is unknown. Counted in this sample were under 200,000 clones; roughly 94% of them appeared once. The ten largest clones capture 8.5% of the sample. The germline V gene provides CDR1 SQVTM and CDR2 ANQGSEA. V is pared back by 1 base and J by 4 bases, with 10 bases lying between the germline termini. From the cysteine up to the phenylalanine, the CDR3 has a length of 13 residues. Solely the CDR3 DNA is kept, with 39 bases framed from the first base. The data stem from a study of control samples from healthy donors and cancer patients (dated by TCRdb to 2019 to 2021).

The chain is assembled from TRBV29-1 and TRBJ1-2; the D region possibly corresponds to TRBD1 (5 bases align). The TCR sequence derives from a woman in her forties in good health. The material sequenced was blood. This receptor carries the CDR3 CSVEGRVSYGYTF. The sequenced DNA: TGCAGCGTTGAAGGCAGGGTTAGCTATGGCTACACCTTC.